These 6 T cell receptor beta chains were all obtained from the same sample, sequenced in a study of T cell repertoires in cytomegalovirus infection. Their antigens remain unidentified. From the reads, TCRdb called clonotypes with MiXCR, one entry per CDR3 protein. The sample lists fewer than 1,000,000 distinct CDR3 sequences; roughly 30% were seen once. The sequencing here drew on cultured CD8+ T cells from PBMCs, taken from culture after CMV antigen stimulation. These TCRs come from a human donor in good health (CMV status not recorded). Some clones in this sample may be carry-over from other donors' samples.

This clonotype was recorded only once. The CDR3 protein is CASSYSGNDVNQPQHF. CDR3 nucleotides: TGTGCCAGCAGTTACTCGGGGAATGACGTCAATCAGCCCCAGCATTTT. The chain is built from TRBV6-8 and TRBJ1-5; D is uncertain. The germline V gene has CDR1 MNHGY and CDR2 SAAAGT. Trimming stripped 0 bases from V and 3 bases from J, with 12 bases between. This CDR3 is 16 amino acids long.

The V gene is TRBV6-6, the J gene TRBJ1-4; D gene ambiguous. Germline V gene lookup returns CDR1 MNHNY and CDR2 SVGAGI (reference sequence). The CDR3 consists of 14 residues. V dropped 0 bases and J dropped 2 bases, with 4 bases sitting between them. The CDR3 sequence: CASSYSGTNEKLFF. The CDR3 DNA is TGTGCCAGCAGTTACTCGGGGACTAATGAAAAACTGTTTTTT.

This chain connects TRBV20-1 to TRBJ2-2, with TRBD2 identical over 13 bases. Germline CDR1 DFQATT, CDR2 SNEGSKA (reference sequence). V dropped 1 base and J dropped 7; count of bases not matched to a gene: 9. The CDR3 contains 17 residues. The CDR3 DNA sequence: TGCAGTGCTAGAGGACTAGCGGGGGGCGTCAATTACGGGGAGCTGTTTTTT. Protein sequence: CSARGLAGGVNYGELFF.

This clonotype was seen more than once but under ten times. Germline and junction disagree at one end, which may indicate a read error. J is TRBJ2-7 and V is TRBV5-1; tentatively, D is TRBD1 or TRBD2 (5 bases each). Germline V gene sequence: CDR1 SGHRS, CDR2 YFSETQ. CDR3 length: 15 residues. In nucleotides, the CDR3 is TGTGCCAGCAGTTATGCGACAGTGGGAGCCTACGAGCAGTACTTC. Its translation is CASSYATVGAYEQYF.

The CDR3 spells CASSLEGRVVGEKLFF. Here the CDR3 DNA reads TGTGCCAGCAGCTTAGAGGGGCGGGTTGTGGGTGAAAAACTGTTTTTT. This chain links TRBV7-2 with TRBJ1-4; D possibly corresponds to TRBD1 (5 bases). V was clipped by 1 base and J by 7 bases, with 16 bases between them. The germline CDR1 and CDR2 sequences are SGHTA and FQGNSA. CDR3 length equals 16 residues.

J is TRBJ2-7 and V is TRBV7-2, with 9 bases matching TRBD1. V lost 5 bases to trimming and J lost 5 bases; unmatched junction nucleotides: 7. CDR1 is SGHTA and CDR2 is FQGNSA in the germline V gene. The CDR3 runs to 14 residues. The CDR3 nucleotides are TGTGCCAGCAGCGACACAGGGGGCGGGAACGAGCAGTACTTC. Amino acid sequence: CASSDTGGGNEQYF.